This TCR beta chain was captured by sequencing in a study of OX40 agonist ivuxolimab in advanced cancers. In the study overall: Participants averaged approximately 61 years of age (range about 23 to 90) and were over 75% male.

General study findings and limits: Clonal expansion was seen in CD4+ and CD8+ blood T cells by week 6 at 0.1 to 3.0 mg/kg. More expanded clones were found, on average, in CD8+ than in CD4+ T cells.

A word on this clone: Its specificity is not known.

Researchers took blood at baseline, on cycle 4 day 1, and on cycle 7 day 1. Clones were sequenced by immunoSEQ multiplex PCR, and TCRdb holds only the in-frame ones, with some missing. Of 50,000 to 75,000 clones in the sample, about 87% are singletons; the top ten hold 0.37%. CDR3 length: 13 amino acids. With 3 bases removed from V and 2 bases from J, the gap between germline ends came to 8 bases. The germline V gene has CDR1 KGHSH and CDR2 LQKENI. This material consisted of CD4+ or CD8+ T cells sorted from blood, taken in a trial of the OX40 agonist ivuxolimab. This TCR was sampled from an adult with an advanced solid tumor such as melanoma, head and neck, liver or kidney cancer. The chain combines TRBV18 with TRBJ2-7; D unclear. In DNA form, the CDR3 reads TGTGCCAGCTCACCGCTGAATGCCTACGAGCAGTACTTC. Encoded protein: CASSPLNAYEQYF.